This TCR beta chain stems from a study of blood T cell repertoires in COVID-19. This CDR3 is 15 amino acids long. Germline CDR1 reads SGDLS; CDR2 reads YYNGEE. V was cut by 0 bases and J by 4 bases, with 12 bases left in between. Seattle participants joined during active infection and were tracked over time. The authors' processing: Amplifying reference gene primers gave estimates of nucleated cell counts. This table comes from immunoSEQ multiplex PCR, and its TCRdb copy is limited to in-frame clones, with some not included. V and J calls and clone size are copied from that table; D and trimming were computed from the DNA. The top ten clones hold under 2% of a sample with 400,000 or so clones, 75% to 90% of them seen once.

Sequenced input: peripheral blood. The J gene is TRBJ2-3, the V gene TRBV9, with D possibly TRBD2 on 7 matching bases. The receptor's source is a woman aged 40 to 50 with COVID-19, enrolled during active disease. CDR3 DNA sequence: TGTGCCAGCAGCGTAGTAGGGGGGGTAGCAGATACGCAGTATTTT. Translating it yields CASSVVGGVADTQYF. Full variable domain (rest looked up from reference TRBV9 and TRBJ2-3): DSGVTQTPKHLITATGQRVTLRCSPRSGDLSVYWYQQSLDQGLQFLIQYYNGEERAKGNILERFSAQQFPDLHSELNLSSLELGDSALYFCASSVVGGVADTQYFGPGTRLTVL.